This T cell receptor beta chain is drawn from a study of blood T cells in healthy people across ages. Researchers isolated at least 6 million PBMCs per sample. Study observations and caveats: Because donor CMV status was unknown, expanded clonotype changes were possibly confounded. Strong correlation existed between TCR beta diversity and naive T cell percentage.

Using a J-beta primer mix together with a sample-barcoded 5' primer, a second PCR was run for roughly 6 to 11 cycles. Unique molecular identifiers of 12 random nucleotides labeled each cDNA. One entry per CDR3 protein results from TCRdb running MiXCR on the 5' RACE reads. The table records fewer than 2,000,000 distinct CDR3 sequences, roughly 43% of them present only once. CDR1 and CDR2 (germline): LGHDT, YNNKEL (reference sequence). CDR3 length: 14 residues. As to this clonotype: The target antigen is unknown. Sequence at one end of the junction differs from germline and may be a read error.

This receptor was taken from a human donor in good health. Sequencing was performed on blood. The chain uses TRBV3-1 and TRBJ1-5, with unresolved D. CDR3 DNA: TGTACCAGCAGCCAAGATCGGGCGTATCAGCCCCAGCATTTT. Its translation: CTSSQDRAYQPQHF. The variable domain in full, completed from reference TRBV3-1 and TRBJ1-5, reads DTAVSQTPKYLVTQMGNDKSIKCEQNLGHDTMYWYKQDSKKFLKIMFSYNNKELIINETVPNRFSPKSPDKAHLNLHINSLELGDSAVYFCTSSQDRAYQPQHFGDGTRLSIL.